There are a few counts of the clone carrying this TCR beta chain. The CDR3 has 14 amino acids. The germline gives CDR1 SGHAT, CDR2 FQNNGV. V was trimmed by 1 base and J by 4 bases, leaving 9 bases between them. Unique molecular identifiers were incorporated during preparation of the TCRbeta library. TCRdb ran MiXCR on the PCR reads and lists one entry per CDR3 protein. The sample yields hundreds of thousands of distinct CDR3 sequences, about 9.2% seen once. These data originate in a study of T-cell reconstitution after alpha-beta-depleted transplantation in children. The source of this sequence is a human donor who donated a stem cell graft to a child with acute lymphoblastic leukemia. The sample was PBMCs from the stem cell graft donor, taken from the stem cell graft. The genes are TRBV11-2 and TRBJ2-3; D not resolved. The DNA of the CDR3 is TGTGCCAGCAGCTTAGGGCAGAGCTCAGATACGCAGTATTTT. Translating it yields CASSLGQSSDTQYF.